This T cell receptor (beta chain) was captured in a study of T-cell memory formation after mild COVID-19. Study in general: Most TCR clusters belonged to a single donor. Study-wide points: Mostly located in CM and EM were contracting CD4+ clones, with contracting CD8+ clones located in EMRA. Clones shrinking between day 15 and 85 showed a balanced CD4/CD8 split, and those that grew later tilted toward CD4+.

This CDR3 has 12 amino acids. The V end was cut by 7 bases, the J end by 0 bases, with 8 bases between. Germline-derived CDR1 and CDR2 are DFQATT and SNEGSKA (reference sequence). One entry per CDR3 protein results from TCRdb running MiXCR on the 5' RACE reads. The sample lists approximately 240,000 distinct CDR3 sequences; 16% were seen once. This clonotype was seen more than once but under ten times. What it binds is not known. The V and J genes are TRBV20-1 and TRBJ2-3; D is possibly TRBD2 (6 bases). The origin of this receptor is a man between 18 and 35 years old who had mild COVID-19 (a few samples of this study predate the infection). Cell type and time point are not known. The sequencing sample was made of PBMCs or a T cell subset sorted from them (not recorded which). CDR3 region: CSVGTSTDTQYF. DNA for the CDR3: TGCAGTGTCGGGACTAGCACAGATACGCAGTATTTT.